These 32 T cell receptor beta chains originate from one sample sequenced in a study of T cell repertoires in cytomegalovirus infection. TCRdb reprocessed the reads via MiXCR and lists one record per CDR3 protein. The profile shows around 300,000 distinct CDR3 sequences, roughly 21% of them singletons. For these receptors, no antigen is known. The specimen was cultured PBMCs, collected from culture after CMV antigen stimulation. The receptors were gathered from a human donor in good health (CMV status not recorded). Some clones in this sample may be carry-over from other donors' samples.

V usage is TRBV7-9 and J usage is TRBJ2-1; D is tentatively TRBD1 or TRBD2 (5 bases each). There are 15 residues in the CDR3. Germline assignment: CDR1 SEHNR and CDR2 FQNEAQ (reference sequence). Trimming removed 2 bases from V and 10 bases from J, with 18 bases in between. The CDR3 reads CASSLKTGPPREQFF. The CDR3 region has the DNA TGTGCCAGCAGCTTAAAAACGGGGCCCCCCAGGGAGCAGTTCTTC.

In its sample, this clonotype was seen many times. The genes are TRBV7-2 and TRBJ2-5, with 11 bases lining up with TRBD1. The CDR3 runs 15 residues. CDR1 and CDR2 from the germline V gene are SGHTA and FQGNSA. J was trimmed by 5 bases and V by 1 base; bases with no gene match: 3. The CDR3 DNA reads TGTGCCAGCAGCTTAGGGACAGGGGGCTGGGAGACCCAGTACTTC. Translating gives CASSLGTGGWETQYF.

This clonotype was seen more than once but under ten times. The chain is built from TRBV4-1 and TRBJ2-3; 9 positions agree with TRBD2. Germline V gene data show CDR1 as MGHRA and CDR2 as YSYEKL. This CDR3 region has 16 residues. V was clipped by 4 bases and J by 4 bases; unmatched bases: 9. The CDR3 nucleotides are TGCGCCAGCAGCCCTCCTAGCGGGACGGGGGCAGATACGCAGTATTTT. It yields the protein CASSPPSGTGADTQYF.

The sample holds many counts of this clonotype. CDR3 sequence: CASSLLTSGRREQFF. CDR3 in DNA: TGTGCCAGCAGCTTGCTGACTAGCGGGAGACGTGAGCAGTTCTTC. The chain employs TRBV7-8 and TRBJ2-1; TRBD2 matches 12 bases. The length of the CDR3 is 15 residues. CDR1 and CDR2 from the germline V gene are SGHVS and FQNEAQ. The trim removed 3 bases at V and 9 bases at J, leaving 6 bases unmatched.

V usage is TRBV10-1 and J usage is TRBJ2-3, with 9 bases matching TRBD1. The CDR3 runs 13 residues. Unmatched junction bases numbered 3, after V lost 7 bases and J lost 4 bases. Germline V gene lookup returns CDR1 WNHNN and CDR2 SYGVQD (reference sequence). The CDR3 nucleotides read TGCGCCAGCAAGGGACAGGGCGCAGATACGCAGTATTTT. Its protein product is CASKGQGADTQYF.

The CDR3 here is CASSPSFNTEAFF. For the CDR3, the DNA is TGTGCCAGTAGTCCCTCATTTAACACTGAAGCTTTCTTT. The chain employs TRBV19 and TRBJ1-1; D remains ambiguous. This CDR3 spans 13 amino acids. Trimming took 5 bases from V and 2 from J, leaving 9 bases between them. Germline CDR1 and CDR2: LNHDA and SQIVND (reference sequence).

This clonotype came up many times. J is TRBJ2-1 and V is TRBV5-1, with 10 bases fitting TRBD2. CDR1 and CDR2 from the germline V gene are SGHRS and YFSETQ. This CDR3 region has 15 residues. The junction had 4 bases not matched to a gene; V was cut back by 0 bases and J by 7 bases. The chain's CDR3 is CASSLVASGGNEQFF. The CDR3 DNA follows: TGCGCCAGCAGCTTGGTGGCTAGCGGGGGTAATGAGCAGTTCTTC.

Only a few counts were recorded for this clonotype. The genes are TRBV7-2 and TRBJ1-2; TRBD1 might be the D (6 bases). Germline lookup yields CDR1 SGHTA and CDR2 FQGNSA. Trimming pared 2 bases from V and 4 bases from J, leaving 11 bases between. The CDR3 has 14 amino acids. This CDR3 reads CASSLKDSSYGYTF. The DNA for the CDR3 is TGTGCCAGCAGCTTAAAGGACAGCTCCTATGGCTACACCTTC.

V is TRBV7-2 and J is TRBJ2-4; 11 bases align to TRBD2. Losses at the gene ends were 1 base for V and 6 bases for J; bases not matched to a gene: 14. The CDR3 sequence is 19 residues long. Germline CDR1 SGHTA, CDR2 FQGNSA. The DNA of the CDR3 is TGTGCCAGCAGCTTAGTTTTAGGTTCTAGCGGGAGGTTGGGAAACATTCAGTACTTC. This gives the protein CASSLVLGSSGRLGNIQYF. Drawing the rest from reference TRBV7-2 and TRBJ2-4, the complete variable domain is GAGVSQSPSNKVTEKGKDVELRCDPISGHTALYWYRQSLGQGLEFLIYFQGNSAPDKSGLPSDRFSAERTGGSVSTLTIQRTQQEDSAVYLCASSLVLGSSGRLGNIQYFGAGTRLSVL.

This clonotype was picked up a small number of times. The chain combines TRBV11-3 with TRBJ2-1; 7 nucleotides agree with TRBD2. CDR3 length: 15 amino acids. The germline V gene has CDR1 SGHNT and CDR2 YENEEA. The junction had 5 bases not matched to a gene; V was cut back by 5 bases and J by 1 base. CDR3 DNA: TGTGCCAGCAGCCAAGCGGGGTGGTCCTACAATGAGCAGTTCTTC. The encoded protein is CASSQAGWSYNEQFF.

In this sample, this clonotype turned up a few times. The rearrangement joins TRBV10-3 to TRBJ1-2; the D is unclear. The ends were cut back, 0 bases at V and 8 bases at J, with 10 bases in the middle. The CDR3 length is 13 residues. CDR1 and CDR2 (germline): ENHRY, SYGVKD. The CDR3 DNA follows: TGTGCCATCAGTGAGTCGGTGAGCGGAGGCTACACCTTC. Translation gives CAISESVSGGYTF.

The V and J genes are TRBV20-1 and TRBJ1-1; TRBD1 might be the D (5 bases). Trimming removed 0 bases at V and 2 bases at J, with 13 bases between. Germline CDR1 reads DFQATT; CDR2 reads SNEGSKA (reference sequence). CDR3 size: 15 residues. For the CDR3, the DNA is TGCAGTGCTAGAGAAGTCCAGGGATATAACACTGAAGCTTTCTTT. This sequence encodes CSAREVQGYNTEAFF.

The chain uses TRBV15 and TRBJ2-1; D possibly corresponds to TRBD2 (6 bases). CDR1 is LNHNV, CDR2 YYDKDF, per germline (reference sequence). The CDR3 covers 17 residues. V was pared by 6 bases and J by 0 bases, with 18 bases between. CDR3 nucleotide sequence: TGTGCCACCAGGCCAGCAGGAGGGCCTCTCTCCTACAATGAGCAGTTCTTC. Translating it yields CATRPAGGPLSYNEQFF.

This clonotype was seen ten or more times. The chain has TRBV7-9 and TRBJ1-3; D is uncertain. V lost 10 bases to trimming and J lost 4 bases, with 23 bases between them. The CDR3 consists of 16 residues. Germline lookup yields CDR1 SEHNR and CDR2 FQNEAQ (reference sequence). CDR3 bases: TGTGCCACAACTGTACTTCTCGCCATCTTGGGAAACACCATATATTTT. Its protein product is CATTVLLAILGNTIYF.

Ten or more counts support this clonotype. The chain links TRBV19 to TRBJ2-1, with 12 bases identical to TRBD1. The V gene's germline CDR1 is LNHDA and CDR2 SQIVND (reference sequence). The CDR3 loop spans 17 amino acids. J gave up 0 bases and V 9 bases, and 9 bases lay outside the gene matches. The CDR3 here is CASRGQGALSSYNEQFF. The CDR3 nucleotides read TGTGCCAGCAGGGGACAGGGGGCCTTGAGCTCCTACAATGAGCAGTTCTTC. The variable domain in full, with the rest retrieved from reference TRBV19 and TRBJ2-1, is DGGITQSPKYLFRKEGQNVTLSCEQNLNHDAMYWYRQDPGQGLRLIYYSQIVNDFQKGDIAEGYSVSREKKESFPLTVTSAQKNPTAFYLCASRGQGALSSYNEQFFGPGTRLTVL.

This clonotype turned up a few times. The rearrangement joins TRBV7-2 to TRBJ1-2; D gene unclear. Germline V lookup: CDR1 SGHTA, CDR2 FQGNSA. V was cut by 5 bases and J by 1 base, with 8 bases left in between. This CDR3 has 13 residues. CDR3 sequence (DNA): TGTGCCAGCAGCCCCAGCCTTAACTATGGCTACACCTTC. Translating gives CASSPSLNYGYTF.

This clonotype was seen a single time. A much larger clone differs by one base, so this may be a read error. V usage is TRBV27 and J usage is TRBJ2-5; 10 positions match TRBD1. Germline V gene sequence: CDR1 MNHEY, CDR2 SMNVEV (reference sequence). The CDR3 has 16 residues. The CDR3 DNA sequence: TGTGCCAGCAGTGTCGCCGGGACAGGGGTGGGAGAGACCCCGTACTTC. Protein sequence: CASSVAGTGVGETPYF.

This clonotype occurred a few times. This chain joins TRBV20-1 and TRBJ2-2, with D unclear. From germline, CDR1 is DFQATT and CDR2 SNEGSKA (reference sequence). With 4 bases removed from V and 2 bases from J, the gap between germline ends came to 8 bases. The CDR3 is made up of 13 amino acids. This chain's CDR3 is CSAISLNTGELFF. The CDR3 DNA reads as TGCAGTGCTATAAGCTTAAACACCGGGGAGCTGTTTTTT.

The rearrangement uses TRBV18 and TRBJ2-7; 8 bases are a match to TRBD2. Germline V gives CDR1 KGHSH, CDR2 LQKENI. Unmatched junction bases numbered 13, after V lost 2 bases and J lost 7 bases. The CDR3 is 16 residues long. The CDR3 spells CASSPLVSGRAGEQYF. CDR3 DNA sequence: TGTGCCAGCTCACCATTAGTCAGCGGGAGAGCGGGAGAGCAGTACTTC.

Only a few counts were recorded for this clonotype. The V gene is TRBV15, the J gene TRBJ2-7; possibly TRBD1 for D (6 bases). The CDR3 consists of 15 residues. The V gene lost 0 bases and the J gene lost 3 bases, with 12 bases spanning the gap. The germline CDR1 and CDR2 sequences are LNHNV and YYDKDF (reference sequence). Here the CDR3 reads CATSRDKGDYYEQYF. The CDR3 DNA reads TGTGCCACCAGCAGAGATAAGGGGGATTACTACGAGCAGTACTTC.

There are a few counts of this clonotype. The rearrangement joins TRBV11-2 to TRBJ2-3; D gene unclear. This CDR3 contains 15 residues. CDR1 is SGHAT and CDR2 is FQNNGV in the germline V gene. V lost 5 bases to trimming and J lost 6 bases, with 18 bases between them. The chain's CDR3 is CASSGRAGFNDTQYF. CDR3 coding DNA: TGTGCCAGCAGCGGACGTGCCGGGTTTAATGATACGCAGTATTTT.

In its sample, this clonotype was seen a few times. The chain recombines TRBV4-2 with TRBJ2-2, with D hard to call. CDR3 size: 14 residues. V gave up 0 bases and J gave up 5 bases, with 7 bases separating them. Germline V lookup: CDR1 LGHNA, CDR2 YNFKEQ. The CDR3 region is CASSQDLWTGELFF. The CDR3 region has the DNA TGTGCCAGCAGCCAAGATCTGTGGACCGGGGAGCTGTTTTTT.

The chain joins TRBV19 to TRBJ2-2; no firm D call. Germline CDR1 reads LNHDA; CDR2 reads SQIVND (reference sequence). V lost 3 bases and J 4 bases, leaving 6 bases between the germline ends. The CDR3 has 13 amino acids. The CDR3 DNA reads TGTGCCAGTAGTATCTACGGCACCGGGGAGCTGTTTTTT. Translating gives CASSIYGTGELFF. Filled out from reference TRBV19 and TRBJ2-2, the complete variable domain reads DGGITQSPKYLFRKEGQNVTLSCEQNLNHDAMYWYRQDPGQGLRLIYYSQIVNDFQKGDIAEGYSVSREKKESFPLTVTSAQKNPTAFYLCASSIYGTGELFFGEGSRLTVL.

This clonotype was found many times. V usage is TRBV7-2 and J usage is TRBJ1-4; 8 nucleotides line up with TRBD1. The CDR3 covers 15 residues. V shed 5 bases and J 4 bases; nucleotides not matched to a gene: 6. Germline V gives CDR1 SGHTA, CDR2 FQGNSA. The CDR3 DNA sequence: TGTGCCAGCAGCCCCCGGACAGGGTTTAATGAAAAACTGTTTTTT. It translates to CASSPRTGFNEKLFF.

This clonotype was observed once. The rearrangement links TRBV11-1 to TRBJ1-1; D not resolved. The CDR3 has 14 amino acids. Trimming pared 3 bases from V and 0 bases from J, leaving 8 bases between. Germline lookup yields CDR1 SGHAT and CDR2 FQDESV (reference sequence). In nucleotides, the CDR3 is TGTGCCAGCAGCTTTGTCCGATTGAACACTGAAGCTTTCTTT. Its translation is CASSFVRLNTEAFF. Full variable domain (rest looked up from reference TRBV11-1 and TRBJ1-1): EAEVAQSPRYKITEKSQAVAFWCDPISGHATLYWYRQILGQGPELLVQFQDESVVDDSQLPKDRFSAERLKGVDSTLKIQPAELGDSAMYLCASSFVRLNTEAFFGQGTRLTVV.

This sequence joins TRBV20-1 and TRBJ2-7; perhaps D is TRBD1 or TRBD2 (6 bases each). The CDR3 is 16 amino acids. Germline CDR1 DFQATT, CDR2 SNEGSKA (reference sequence). Trimming pared 2 bases from V and 2 bases from J, leaving 19 bases between. This chain's CDR3 is CSARRGAWGTTYEQYF. The DNA for the CDR3 is TGCAGTGCTAGAAGGGGGGCCTGGGGTACTACCTACGAGCAGTACTTC.

V gene TRBV19 combines with J gene TRBJ2-3; 14 bases are a match to TRBD2. CDR1 and CDR2 from the germline V gene are LNHDA and SQIVND (reference sequence). V shed 5 bases, J shed 6 bases, and the junction held 7 bases outside the gene matches. The CDR3 runs to 16 residues. The CDR3 is CASSLSGTSGSDTQYF. DNA for the CDR3: TGTGCCAGTAGTCTTTCCGGGACTAGCGGGAGTGATACGCAGTATTTT.

This chain links TRBV18 with TRBJ2-5; tentatively, D is TRBD2 (7 bases). Germline lookup yields CDR1 KGHSH and CDR2 LQKENI. There are 13 residues in the CDR3. With 3 bases removed from V and 4 bases from J, the gap between germline ends came to 9 bases. The CDR3 is CASSPRGLETQYF. CDR3 DNA: TGTGCCAGCTCACCGCGGGGGCTAGAGACCCAGTACTTC.

This clonotype was seen only a few times. This chain uses TRBV7-8 with TRBJ1-4; D remains unclear. The germline CDR1 and CDR2 sequences are SGHVS and FQNEAQ. CDR3 length: 15 amino acids. V gave up 2 bases and J gave up 6 bases, with 13 bases separating them. The CDR3 nucleotides read TGTGCCAGCAGCTTAACACCACAAAGTCATGAAAAACTGTTTTTT. Its protein is CASSLTPQSHEKLFF.

The CDR3 spells CASSISQYSNQPQHF. DNA of the CDR3: TGTGCCAGTAGTATATCCCAGTATAGCAATCAGCCCCAGCATTTT. V usage is TRBV19 and J usage is TRBJ1-5; D gene uncertain. Trimming took 2 bases from V and 0 from J, leaving 8 bases between them. Germline loops: CDR1 LNHDA, CDR2 SQIVND (reference sequence). The CDR3 sequence is 15 residues long.

This clonotype occurred many times. The chain uses TRBV6-5 and TRBJ1-6, with TRBD1 as a possible D gene (6 bases). CDR1 and CDR2 (germline): MNHEY, SVGAGI. The CDR3 runs to 15 residues. Trimming removed 7 bases at V and 7 bases at J, with 17 bases between. CDR3 loop: CASNLNRVRNSPLHF. The CDR3 DNA reads TGTGCCAGCAACCTAAACAGGGTCAGAAATTCACCCCTCCACTTT.

This chain links TRBV2 with TRBJ2-3; D perhaps matches TRBD2 (5 bases). CDR1 and CDR2 from the germline V gene are SNHLY and FYNNEI. V was shortened by 4 bases and J by 2 bases, with 16 bases between the two germline ends. The CDR3 is 16 amino acids. The CDR3 is CASSGTGLAYTDTQYF. CDR3 coding DNA: TGTGCCAGCAGTGGTACGGGGTTGGCCTACACAGATACGCAGTATTTT.